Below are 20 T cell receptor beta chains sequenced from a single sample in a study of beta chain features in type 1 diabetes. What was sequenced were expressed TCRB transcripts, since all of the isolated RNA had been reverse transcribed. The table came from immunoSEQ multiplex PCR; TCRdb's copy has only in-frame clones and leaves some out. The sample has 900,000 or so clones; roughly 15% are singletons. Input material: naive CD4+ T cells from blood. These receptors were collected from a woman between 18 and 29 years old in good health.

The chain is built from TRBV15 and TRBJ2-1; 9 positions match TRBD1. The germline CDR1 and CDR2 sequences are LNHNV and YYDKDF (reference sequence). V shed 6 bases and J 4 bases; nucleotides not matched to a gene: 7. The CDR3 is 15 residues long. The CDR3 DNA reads TGTGCCACCAGGGGACAGGGTCGGAGGTACAATGAGCAGTTCTTC. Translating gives CATRGQGRRYNEQFF.

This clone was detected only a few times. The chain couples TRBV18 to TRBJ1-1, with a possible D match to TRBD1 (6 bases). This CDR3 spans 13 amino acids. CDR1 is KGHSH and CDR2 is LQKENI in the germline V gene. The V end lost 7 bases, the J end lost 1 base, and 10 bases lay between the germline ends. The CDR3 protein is CASYAGQNTEAFF. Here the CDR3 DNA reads TGTGCCAGCTACGCGGGACAGAACACTGAAGCTTTCTTT.

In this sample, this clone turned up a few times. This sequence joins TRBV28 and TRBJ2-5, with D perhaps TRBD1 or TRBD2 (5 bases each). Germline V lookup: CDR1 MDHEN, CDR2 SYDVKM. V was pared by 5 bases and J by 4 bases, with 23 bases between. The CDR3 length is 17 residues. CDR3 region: CASSQLSWHGGGETQYF. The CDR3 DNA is TGTGCCAGCAGTCAACTCAGCTGGCACGGTGGGGGAGAGACCCAGTACTTC.

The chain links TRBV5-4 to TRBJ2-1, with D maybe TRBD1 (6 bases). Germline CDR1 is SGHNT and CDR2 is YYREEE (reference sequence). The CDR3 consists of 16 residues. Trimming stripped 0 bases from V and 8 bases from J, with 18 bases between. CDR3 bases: TGTGCCAGCAGCTTGGGGCCTAGGGGGTATAGTGATGAGCAGTTCTTC. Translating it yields CASSLGPRGYSDEQFF. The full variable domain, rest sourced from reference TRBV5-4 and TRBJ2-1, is ETGVTQSPTHLIKTRGQQVTLRCSSQSGHNTVSWYQQALGQGPQFIFQYYREEENGRGNFPPRFSGLQFPNYSSELNVNALELDDSALYLCASSLGPRGYSDEQFFGPGTRLTVL.

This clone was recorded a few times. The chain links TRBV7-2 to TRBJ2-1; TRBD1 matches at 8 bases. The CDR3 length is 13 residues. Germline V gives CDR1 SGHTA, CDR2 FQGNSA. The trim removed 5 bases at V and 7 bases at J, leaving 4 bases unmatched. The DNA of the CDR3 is TGTGCCAGCAGCCCGAGGACAGGGAATGAGCAGTTCTTC. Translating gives CASSPRTGNEQFF. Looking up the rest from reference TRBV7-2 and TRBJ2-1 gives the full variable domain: GAGVSQSPSNKVTEKGKDVELRCDPISGHTALYWYRQSLGQGLEFLIYFQGNSAPDKSGLPSDRFSAERTGGSVSTLTIQRTQQEDSAVYLCASSPRTGNEQFFGPGTRLTVL.

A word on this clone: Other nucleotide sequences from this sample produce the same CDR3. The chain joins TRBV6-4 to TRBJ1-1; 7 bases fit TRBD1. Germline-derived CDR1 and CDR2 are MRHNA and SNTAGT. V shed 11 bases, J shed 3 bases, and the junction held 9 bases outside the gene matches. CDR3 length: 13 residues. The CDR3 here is CARFGQVDTEAFF. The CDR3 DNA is TGTGCCCGATTCGGACAGGTTGACACTGAAGCTTTCTTT.

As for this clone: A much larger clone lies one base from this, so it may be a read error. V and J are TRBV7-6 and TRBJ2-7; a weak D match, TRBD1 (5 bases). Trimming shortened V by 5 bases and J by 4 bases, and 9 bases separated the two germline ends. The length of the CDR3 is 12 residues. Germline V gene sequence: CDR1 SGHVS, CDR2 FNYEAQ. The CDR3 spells CASSKAGYEQYF. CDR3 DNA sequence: TGTGCCAGCAGCAAAGCAGGGTACGAGCAGTACTTC.

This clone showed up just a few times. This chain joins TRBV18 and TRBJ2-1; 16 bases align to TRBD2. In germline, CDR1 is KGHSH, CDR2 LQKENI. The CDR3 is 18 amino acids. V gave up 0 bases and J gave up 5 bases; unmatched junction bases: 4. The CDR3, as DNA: TGTGCCAGCTCACCACCGGGACTAGCGGGAGGGAAAAACAATGAGCAGTTCTTC. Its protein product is CASSPPGLAGGKNNEQFF.

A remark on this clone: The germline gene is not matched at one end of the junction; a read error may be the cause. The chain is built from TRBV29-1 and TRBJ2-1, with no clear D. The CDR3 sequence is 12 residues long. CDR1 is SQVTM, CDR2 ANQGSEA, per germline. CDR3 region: CSVEGSHNEQFF. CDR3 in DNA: TGCAGCGTTGAAGGCTCCCACAATGAGCAGTTCTTC.

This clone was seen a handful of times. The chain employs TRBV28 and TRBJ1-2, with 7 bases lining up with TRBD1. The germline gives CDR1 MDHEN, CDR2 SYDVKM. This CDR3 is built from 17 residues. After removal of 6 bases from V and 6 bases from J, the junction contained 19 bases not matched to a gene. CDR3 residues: CASRGAAGQNFADGYTF. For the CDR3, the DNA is TGTGCCAGCAGAGGGGCGGCGGGACAGAACTTCGCGGATGGCTACACCTTC.

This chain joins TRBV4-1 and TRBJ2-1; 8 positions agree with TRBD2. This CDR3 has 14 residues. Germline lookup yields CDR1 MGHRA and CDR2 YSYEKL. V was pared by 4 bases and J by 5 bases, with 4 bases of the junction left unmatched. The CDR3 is CASSRAGDHNEQFF. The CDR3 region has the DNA TGCGCCAGCAGCCGAGCGGGGGACCACAATGAGCAGTTCTTC.

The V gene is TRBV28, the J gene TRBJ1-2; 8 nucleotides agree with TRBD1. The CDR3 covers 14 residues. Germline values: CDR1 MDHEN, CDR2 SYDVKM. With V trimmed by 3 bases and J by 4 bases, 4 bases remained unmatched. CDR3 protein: CASSFSGTGYGYTF. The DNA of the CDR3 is TGTGCCAGCAGTTTTTCTGGGACAGGCTATGGCTACACCTTC.

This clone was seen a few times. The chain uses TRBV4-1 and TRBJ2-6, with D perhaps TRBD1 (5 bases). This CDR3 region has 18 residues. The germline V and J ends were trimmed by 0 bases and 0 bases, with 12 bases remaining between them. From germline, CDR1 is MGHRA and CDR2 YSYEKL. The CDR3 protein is CASSQERQGFSGANVLTF. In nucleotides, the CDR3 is TGCGCCAGCAGCCAAGAGCGCCAGGGCTTCTCTGGGGCCAACGTCCTGACTTTC.

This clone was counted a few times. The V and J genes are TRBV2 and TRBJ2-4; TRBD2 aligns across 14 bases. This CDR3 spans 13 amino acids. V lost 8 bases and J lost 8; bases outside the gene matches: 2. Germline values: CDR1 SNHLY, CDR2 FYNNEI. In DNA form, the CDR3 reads TGTGCCAGCGGGGGACTAGCGGGAGACATTCAGTACTTC. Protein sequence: CASGGLAGDIQYF.

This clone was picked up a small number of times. The CDR3 DNA is TGTGCCAGCAATCCGGGACAACCTGGGCAAGAGACCCAGTACTTC. It encodes CASNPGQPGQETQYF. The genes are TRBV2 and TRBJ2-5, with D perhaps matching TRBD1 (6 bases). With 7 bases removed from V and 2 bases from J, the gap between germline ends came to 17 bases. The CDR3 is 15 residues long. CDR1 SNHLY and CDR2 FYNNEI come from the germline V gene.

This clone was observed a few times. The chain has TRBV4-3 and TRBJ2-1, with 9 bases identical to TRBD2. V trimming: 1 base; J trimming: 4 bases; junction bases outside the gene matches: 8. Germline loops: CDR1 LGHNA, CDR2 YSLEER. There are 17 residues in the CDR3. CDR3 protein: CASSQVALAGGYNEQFF. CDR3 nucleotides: TGCGCCAGCAGCCAAGTCGCCCTGGCGGGAGGGTACAATGAGCAGTTCTTC.

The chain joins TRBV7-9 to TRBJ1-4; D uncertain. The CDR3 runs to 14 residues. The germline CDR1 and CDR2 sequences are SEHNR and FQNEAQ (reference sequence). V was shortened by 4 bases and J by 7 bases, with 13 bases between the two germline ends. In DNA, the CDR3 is TGTGCCAGCAGCTCCTCCGAGGGAGGTGAAAAACTGTTTTTT. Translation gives CASSSSEGGEKLFF. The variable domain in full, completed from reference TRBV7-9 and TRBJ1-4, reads DTGVSQNPRHKITKRGQNVTFRCDPISEHNRLYWYRQTLGQGPEFLTYFQNEAQLEKSRLLSDRFSAERPKGSFSTLEIQRTEQGDSAMYLCASSSSEGGEKLFFGSGTQLSVL.

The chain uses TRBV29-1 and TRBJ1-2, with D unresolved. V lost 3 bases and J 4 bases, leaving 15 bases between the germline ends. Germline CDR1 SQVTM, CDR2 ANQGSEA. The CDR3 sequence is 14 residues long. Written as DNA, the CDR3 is TGCAGCGTTGATGATTTTCTGGATCGCTATGGCTACACCTTC. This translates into CSVDDFLDRYGYTF.

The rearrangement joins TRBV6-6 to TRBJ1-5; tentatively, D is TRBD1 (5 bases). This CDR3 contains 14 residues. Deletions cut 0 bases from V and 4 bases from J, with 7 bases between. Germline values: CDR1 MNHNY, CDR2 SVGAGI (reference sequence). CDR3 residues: CASSYSGPNQPQHF. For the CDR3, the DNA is TGTGCCAGCAGTTACTCGGGACCTAATCAGCCCCAGCATTTT.

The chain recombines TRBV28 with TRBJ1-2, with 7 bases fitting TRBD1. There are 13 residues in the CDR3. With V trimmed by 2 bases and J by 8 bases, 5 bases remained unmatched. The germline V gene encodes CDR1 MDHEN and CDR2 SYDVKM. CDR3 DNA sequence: TGTGCCAGCAGTTTAAAAGTGGACAGGGGCTACACCTTC. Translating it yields CASSLKVDRGYTF.